The T cell receptor beta chain described here comes from a study of control samples from healthy donors and cancer patients. Trimming took 4 bases from V and 5 from J, leaving 15 bases between them. The CDR3 is 14 residues long. Germline CDR1 SGHRS, CDR2 YFSETQ. Here immunoSEQ multiplex PCR was the method, and the copy in TCRdb shows in-frame clones only, minus some. The table shows 55,000 to 65,000 clones, with over 75% occurring only once. The sample taken for sequencing was PBMCs. The chain employs TRBV5-1 and TRBJ2-5; D not resolved. The clonotype comes from a woman between 55 and 75 years old with lung cancer. The CDR3 bases are TGCGCCAGCAGCCCCACAGATAGGCAGGAGACCCAGTACTTC. Translated: CASSPTDRQETQYF.